The 25 T cell receptor beta chains below come from one sample, sequenced in a study of blood T cells in healthy people across ages. Primed by a sample-barcoded 5' primer and a J-beta primer mix, a second PCR proceeded for about 6 to 12 cycles. MiXCR was run by TCRdb on the 5' RACE reads, yielding one entry per CDR3 protein. The data show a few hundred thousand distinct CDR3 sequences, approximately 26% seen once. The same specimen was also included in a second study, on T cells of mothers and their children.

Specimen: blood. All receptors come from a boy younger than 10 in good health.

This clonotype has only a few counts. This chain links TRBV29-1 with TRBJ1-4; 9 bases agree with TRBD1. Germline loops: CDR1 SQVTM, CDR2 ANQGSEA. V trimming: 6 bases; J trimming: 13 bases; junction bases outside the gene matches: 3. The CDR3 consists of 10 residues. Written as DNA, the CDR3 is TGCAGCGTGGGACAGGGTGGACTGTTTTTT. Protein: CSVGQGGLFF. Combining the CDR3 with reference TRBV29-1 and TRBJ1-4 gives the whole variable domain SAVISQKPSRDICQRGTSLTIQCQVDSQVTMMFWYRQQPGQSLTLIATANQGSEATYESGFVIDKFPISRPNLTFSTLTVSNMSPEDSSIYLCSVGQGGLFFGSGTQLSVL.

The chain employs TRBV15 and TRBJ1-1, with 7 bases aligning to TRBD1. The germline V gene has CDR1 LNHNV and CDR2 YYDKDF (reference sequence). V lost 5 bases, J lost 0 bases, and 3 bases stayed unmatched. The CDR3 consists of 14 residues. The CDR3 loop reads CATSPGQLNTEAFF. In DNA, the CDR3 is TGTGCCACCAGCCCGGGACAGTTGAACACTGAAGCTTTCTTT.

This chain connects TRBV12-3 or TRBV12-4 to TRBJ2-1; 8 bases are a match to TRBD1. After removal of 5 bases from V and 14 bases from J, the junction contained 11 bases not matched to a gene. The CDR3 extends over 13 amino acids. The CDR3 is CASSPAYRGYEFF. CDR3 bases: TGTGCCAGCAGTCCTGCCTACAGGGGGTACGAGTTCTTC.

This clonotype was detected once. The genes are TRBV30 and TRBJ1-2; a weak D match, TRBD1 (5 bases). The germline V gene encodes CDR1 GTSNPN and CDR2 SVGIG (reference sequence). Trimming pared 7 bases from V and 0 bases from J, leaving 15 bases between. CDR3 length equals 14 residues. The CDR3, as DNA: TGTGCCTCGAGGGAGTGGGGGACTAACTATGGCTACACCTTC. This sequence encodes CASREWGTNYGYTF.

This clonotype was observed a few times. This sequence joins TRBV7-2 and TRBJ1-2, with a weak D call TRBD1 (5 bases). V was clipped by 1 base and J by 3 bases, with 12 bases between them. CDR3 size: 15 residues. The germline V gene encodes CDR1 SGHTA and CDR2 FQGNSA. The CDR3 reads CASSLDSSGHYGYTF. The CDR3 DNA reads TGTGCCAGCAGCTTAGATTCCTCGGGACACTATGGCTACACCTTC.

This clonotype was observed a handful of times. CDR3 protein: CSALTDREDGYTF. Written as DNA, the CDR3 is TGCAGTGCATTAACGGACAGGGAGGATGGCTACACCTTC. This chain connects TRBV20-1 to TRBJ1-2, with TRBD1 identical over 8 bases. The V segment lost 6 bases and the J segment 6 bases; nucleotides outside the gene matches: 9. Germline V gives CDR1 DFQATT, CDR2 SNEGSKA (reference sequence). The CDR3 runs to 13 residues.

The chain couples TRBV28 to TRBJ1-5; TRBD1 agrees at 7 bases. Looked up from germline, CDR1 is MDHEN and CDR2 is SYDVKM. This CDR3 is 14 amino acids long. Trimming at V came to 5 bases and at J to 5 bases, leaving 6 bases not matched to a gene. The CDR3 nucleotides read TGTGCCAGCAGTCGTGACAGGGTGGATCAGCCCCAGCATTTT. Translated, it gives CASSRDRVDQPQHF.

This clonotype was counted a few times. The rearrangement joins TRBV29-1 to TRBJ2-3; D is perhaps TRBD1 or TRBD2 (6 bases each). The V and J ends lost 8 bases and 0 bases respectively, with 18 bases between them. The CDR3 has 15 amino acids. The V gene's germline CDR1 is SQVTM and CDR2 ANQGSEA. The CDR3 reads CSLSMAGTSTDTQYF. CDR3 nucleotide sequence: TGCAGCCTCTCTATGGCGGGGACAAGCACAGATACGCAGTATTTT.

This clonotype was found a few times. The chain recombines TRBV10-3 with TRBJ2-7; D may be TRBD1 (7 bases). From germline, CDR1 is ENHRY and CDR2 SYGVKD. The CDR3 contains 14 residues. Trimming pared 3 bases from V and 3 bases from J, leaving 12 bases between. The CDR3 protein is CAISDGQGGYEQYF. CDR3 DNA: TGTGCCATCAGTGATGGGCAGGGGGGCTACGAGCAGTACTTC.

V gene TRBV11-2 combines with J gene TRBJ1-1; no clear D gene. Per germline, CDR1 SGHAT and CDR2 FQNNGV. V was trimmed by 5 bases and J by 6 bases, leaving 16 bases between them. The length of the CDR3 is 14 residues. The CDR3 spells CASSITWPDPEAFF. The CDR3 DNA is TGTGCCAGCAGCATCACTTGGCCGGACCCTGAAGCTTTCTTT.

This clonotype was seen a handful of times. V and J are TRBV10-3 and TRBJ2-1; 7 bases are a match to TRBD1. The J call is uncertain, as TRBJ2-5 better fits the DNA end. Germline assignment: CDR1 ENHRY and CDR2 SYGVKD. The CDR3 is made up of 14 amino acids. The CDR3 DNA follows: TGTGCCATCAGCTATGCGGACAGGCGGGAGACCCAGTACTTC. Encoded protein: CAISYADRRETQYF.

This clonotype has just a few counts. V usage is TRBV12-3 or TRBV12-4 and J usage is TRBJ2-1, with D possibly TRBD1 on 5 matching bases. The assigned J gene may be wrong: the sequence end matches TRBJ2-7 better. The CDR3 has 14 residues. The CDR3 spells CASSSRTQTYEQYF. CDR3 bases: TGTGCCAGCAGTTCTAGGACACAGACCTACGAGCAGTACTTC.

This clonotype was counted only a few times. The chain recombines TRBV4-3 with TRBJ2-5; D is unresolved. The CDR3 spans 13 residues. V was trimmed by 2 bases and J by 5 bases, leaving 9 bases between them. Germline lookup yields CDR1 LGHNA and CDR2 YSLEER. CDR3 DNA sequence: TGCGCCAGCAGCCAAACGGGCTGGGAGACCCAGTACTTC. Its protein is CASSQTGWETQYF.

The chain has TRBV12-3 or TRBV12-4 and TRBJ2-7; the match to TRBD1 covers 7 bases. J gave up 6 bases and V 1 base, and 6 bases lay outside the gene matches. This CDR3 has 14 residues. CDR3: CASSLGDSLSEQYF. The CDR3, as DNA: TGTGCCAGCAGTTTAGGGGACAGTCTTAGCGAGCAGTACTTC.

The rearrangement uses TRBV4-2 and TRBJ2-3, with D perhaps TRBD2 (5 bases). The CDR3 spans 19 residues. V lost 0 bases to trimming and J lost 2 bases, with 21 bases between them. Germline V gene data show CDR1 as LGHNA and CDR2 as YNFKEQ. In nucleotides, the CDR3 is TGTGCCAGCAGCCAAGAAGGCCTAACGGGGAGAGGGATCACAGATACGCAGTATTTT. Protein: CASSQEGLTGRGITDTQYF.

This clonotype was seen a few times. The V and J genes are TRBV25-1 and TRBJ1-2, with 8 bases lining up with TRBD1. V shed 3 bases, J shed 8 bases, and the junction held 5 bases outside the gene matches. Germline assignment: CDR1 MGHDK and CDR2 SYGVNS. This CDR3 contains 13 residues. CDR3 loop: CASSEDRVGGYTF. CDR3 sequence (DNA): TGTGCCAGCAGTGAGGACAGGGTGGGCGGCTACACCTTC.

This chain links TRBV12-3 or TRBV12-4 with TRBJ2-2; perhaps TRBD2 as D (6 bases). The CDR3 covers 12 residues. The V gene lost 7 bases and the J gene lost 5 bases, with 8 bases spanning the gap. In DNA, the CDR3 is TGTGCCAGCAAGGCGGGGACCGGGGAGCTGTTTTTT. Translated: CASKAGTGELFF.

This clonotype came up once. This chain links TRBV10-2 with TRBJ2-7; no clear D gene. V gave up 2 bases and J gave up 2 bases, with 4 bases separating them. The CDR3 consists of 12 residues. Germline-derived CDR1 and CDR2 are WSHSY and SAAADI. CDR3 region: CASSEPTYEQYF. The CDR3, as DNA: TGCGCCAGCAGTGAGCCTACCTACGAGCAGTACTTC.

Notes on this clonotype: This is likely a read error, given that the CDR3 carries no conserved phenylalanine or tryptophan at its end. The CDR3 DNA sequence: TGTGCCATCAGGGGAGACAGGGCAGGTGCTTTCTCT. This encodes CAIRGDRAGAFS. This chain uses TRBV10-3 with TRBJ1-1, with 7 bases aligning to TRBD1. The CDR3 sequence is 12 residues long. V lost 6 bases to trimming and J lost 11 bases; unmatched junction nucleotides: 9. Germline V gives CDR1 ENHRY, CDR2 SYGVKD.

This clonotype was found a few times. CDR3 DNA: TGTGCCAGCAGAACTAGCGGGATAATCTACGAGCAGTACTTC. Its translation: CASRTSGIIYEQYF. V and J are TRBV28 and TRBJ2-7; 10 bases are a match to TRBD2. J was trimmed by 3 bases and V by 6 bases; bases with no gene match: 5. This CDR3 is built from 14 residues. The germline gives CDR1 MDHEN, CDR2 SYDVKM.

This clonotype was counted only a few times. This rearrangement joins TRBV12-3 or TRBV12-4 to TRBJ2-3, with D uncertain. The CDR3 loop spans 13 amino acids. Trimming removed 4 bases at V and 7 bases at J, with 12 bases between. The CDR3 DNA reads TGTGCCAGCAGTTCCTACAGTGGAAATACGCAGTATTTT. Protein product: CASSSYSGNTQYF.

The chain has TRBV7-2 and TRBJ2-3, with D perhaps matching TRBD2 (6 bases). Per germline, CDR1 SGHTA and CDR2 FQGNSA. Between the trimmed V and J ends, which lost 7 bases and 6 bases, there was a span of 17 bases. This CDR3 comprises 14 residues. The CDR3 bases are TGTGCCAGCACCCCCCGGGAGAAGCCGGATACGCAGTATTTT. Amino acid sequence: CASTPREKPDTQYF.

Ten or more counts support this clonotype. The V gene is TRBV6-5, the J gene TRBJ2-7, with a weak D call TRBD2 (6 bases). The V end was cut by 4 bases, the J end by 0 bases, with 10 bases between. Germline CDR1 MNHEY, CDR2 SVGAGI. The CDR3 runs 14 residues. This CDR3 reads CASSLEGSSYEQYF. Written as DNA, the CDR3 is TGTGCCAGCAGTTTGGAGGGGAGCTCCTACGAGCAGTACTTC.

This clonotype was recorded many times. V gene TRBV12-3 or TRBV12-4 combines with J gene TRBJ2-3; 9 nucleotides align to TRBD1. The CDR3 is 16 amino acids. Trimming took 5 bases from V and 0 from J; bases not matched to a gene: 6. As DNA, the CDR3 is TGTGCCAGCAGTCCGCGGACAGGGGCTAGCACAGATACGCAGTATTTT. This sequence encodes CASSPRTGASTDTQYF.

The chain employs TRBV7-9 and TRBJ1-1, with 10 bases lining up with TRBD1. V lost 5 bases to trimming and J lost 1 base; unmatched junction nucleotides: 4. The CDR3 covers 15 residues. The germline CDR1 and CDR2 sequences are SEHNR and FQNEAQ (reference sequence). The CDR3 here is CASSPGTGANTEAFF. The DNA for the CDR3 is TGTGCCAGCAGCCCCGGGACAGGGGCGAACACTGAAGCTTTCTTT.